This T cell receptor (beta chain) was retrieved from a study of spatial heterogeneity in lung cancer (dated 2019 in TCRdb). Describing the broader study: Donors were over 60 patients with early-stage, untreated non-small cell lung cancer from the lung TRACERx cohort. Follow-up PBMC samples were sequenced whenever available, with a median time to follow-up of about 2 years after resection. More beta-chain than alpha-chain transcripts were consistently detected, likely reflecting higher beta-chain transcript abundance. The study linked features of the TCR repertoire to counts of nonsynonymous mutations, which were determined by whole-exome sequencing of tumor tissue. Both alpha and beta chains were TCR-sequenced in 200 to 250 tumor regions, about 69 matched nontumor lung samples and around 50 PBMC samples obtained at surgery. In non-small cell lung cancer, the study quantitatively compared TCR alpha and beta repertoires across several tumor regions, matched nontumor lung, and blood. In the raw uncorrected reads, each unique combination of TCR and UMI appeared more than ten times on average. On the study overall, not on this receptor specifically: Only around 15 patients were included in comparisons of baseline and follow-up blood repertoires. Confirming at a functional level the hypothesis that regional TCRs recognize regional mutations was considered to require additional single-cell paired TCR alpha and beta sequencing. Ubiquitous expanded tumor TCRs were detected in blood more often at tumor resection than at routine follow-up.

The time point label here, explained by the study, means: blood at routine non-recurrence follow-up after resection. Without any cell sorting, TCR sequencing was performed on whole RNA extracted either from tumor and nontumor lung tissue or from cryopreserved PBMC samples. Only patients for whom sufficient RNA was available from at least two tumor regions were selected for TCR sequencing. Preparation of the library involved 5' RACE. These reads were obtained on a NextSeq 500. The TCR library protocol attached a unique molecular identifier to each TCR cDNA molecule to allow correction of PCR and sequencing errors. As for how the authors treated the data: TCR identification, UMI-based error correction and CDR3 extraction were performed with Decombinator tools. TCRs above a frequency of 2 per 1,000, corresponding to the top 1% of the tumor frequency distribution, were defined as expanded. Rényi diversity was computed with the R vegan package after subsampling each repertoire 100 times to 5,000 TCRs. To build CDR3 similarity networks, amino acid triplet string-kernel similarity was used, and CDR3s were connected when their pairwise similarity was above 0.82. The public reads were run again by TCRdb, first through fastp at Q25 and then through MiXCR, and only productive beta chains were kept. Rows with one shared CDR3 protein collapse into an entry with the most common genes and DNA. TCRdb, rather than the study authors, made the V and J calls. The sample table lists some 120,000 distinct CDR3 sequences, 12% of them with a count of one. The ten largest clones add up to approximately 17% of the sample.

Its CDR3 holds 16 amino acids, cysteine through phenylalanine. The sequence is cut down to CDR3 DNA, 48 bases in frame from base 1. CDR1 and CDR2 were assigned from the germline V gene (reference sequence) as DFQATT and SNEGSKA. V drops 2 bases and J drops 5 bases, leaving 18 bases in between. This clonotype was seen ten or more times. Its cognate antigen has yet to be identified. No qualities accompany the bases; no much larger clone lies one base away. Specimen: PBMCs, collected at follow-up. In this chain, TRBV20-1 is recombined with TRBJ2-2; a tentative D call is TRBD2 (6 bases match). The TCR was taken from a male donor with early-stage non-small cell lung cancer. The CDR3 region has the sequence CSARSRLEGVTGELFF. The DNA sequence is given as TGCAGTGCTAGATCCAGACTAGAAGGAGTGACCGGGGAGCTGTTTTTT.